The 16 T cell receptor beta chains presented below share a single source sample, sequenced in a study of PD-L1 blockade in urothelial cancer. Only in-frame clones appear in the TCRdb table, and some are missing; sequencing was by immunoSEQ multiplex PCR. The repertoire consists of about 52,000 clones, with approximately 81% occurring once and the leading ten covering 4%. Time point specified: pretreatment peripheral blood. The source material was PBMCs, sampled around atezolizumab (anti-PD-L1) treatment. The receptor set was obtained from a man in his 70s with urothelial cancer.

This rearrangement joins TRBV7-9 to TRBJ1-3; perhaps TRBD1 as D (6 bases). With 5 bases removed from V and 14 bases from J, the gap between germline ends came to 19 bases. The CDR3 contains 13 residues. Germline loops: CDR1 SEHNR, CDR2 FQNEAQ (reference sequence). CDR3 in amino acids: CASSQEVRGALYF. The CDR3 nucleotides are TGTGCCAGCAGCCAGGAAGTACGGGGGGCCTTATATTTT.

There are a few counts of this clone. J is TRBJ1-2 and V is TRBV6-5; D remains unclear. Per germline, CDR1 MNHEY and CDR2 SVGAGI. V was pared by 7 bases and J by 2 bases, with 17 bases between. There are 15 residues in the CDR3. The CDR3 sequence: CASTPVPLGNYGYTF. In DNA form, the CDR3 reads TGTGCCAGCACTCCCGTCCCTCTCGGGAACTATGGCTACACCTTC.

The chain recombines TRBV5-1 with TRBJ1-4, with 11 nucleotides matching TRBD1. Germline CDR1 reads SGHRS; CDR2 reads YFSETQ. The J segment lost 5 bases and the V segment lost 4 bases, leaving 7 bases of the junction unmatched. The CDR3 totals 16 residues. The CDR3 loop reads CASSRGQGARNEKLFF. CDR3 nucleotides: TGCGCCAGCAGCCGCGGACAGGGGGCGAGGAATGAAAAACTGTTTTTT.

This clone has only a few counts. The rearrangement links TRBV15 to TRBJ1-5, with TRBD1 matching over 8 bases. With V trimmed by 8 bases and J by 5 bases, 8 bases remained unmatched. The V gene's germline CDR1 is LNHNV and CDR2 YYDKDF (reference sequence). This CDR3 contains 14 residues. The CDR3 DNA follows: TGTGCCACCTCCCAGGGGGCCTTCGATCAGCCCCAGCATTTT. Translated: CATSQGAFDQPQHF. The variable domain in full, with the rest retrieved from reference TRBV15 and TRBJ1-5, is DAMVIQNPRYQVTQFGKPVTLSCSQTLNHNVMYWYQQKSSQAPKLLFHYYDKDFNNEADTPDNFQSRRPNTSFCFLDIRSPGLGDTAMYLCATSQGAFDQPQHFGDGTRLSIL.

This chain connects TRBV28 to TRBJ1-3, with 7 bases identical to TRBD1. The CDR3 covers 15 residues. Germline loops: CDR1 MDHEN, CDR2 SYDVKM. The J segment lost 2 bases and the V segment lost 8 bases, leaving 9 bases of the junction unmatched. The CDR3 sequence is CASGVPQGAGNTIYF. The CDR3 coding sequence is TGTGCCAGCGGAGTACCGCAGGGGGCTGGAAACACCATATATTTT.

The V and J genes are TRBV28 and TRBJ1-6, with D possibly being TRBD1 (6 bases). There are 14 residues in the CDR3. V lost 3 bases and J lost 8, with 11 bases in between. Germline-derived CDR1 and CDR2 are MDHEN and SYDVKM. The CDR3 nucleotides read TGTGCCAGCAGTTTCGGACAGTTACATTCACCCCTCCACTTT. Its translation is CASSFGQLHSPLHF.

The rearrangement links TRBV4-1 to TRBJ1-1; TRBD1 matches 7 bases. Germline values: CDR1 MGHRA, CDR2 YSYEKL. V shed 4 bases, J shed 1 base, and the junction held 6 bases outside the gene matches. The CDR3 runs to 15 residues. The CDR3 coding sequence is TGCGCCAGCAGCCGACAGGGAAATACGAACACTGAAGCTTTCTTT. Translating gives CASSRQGNTNTEAFF.

CDR3 DNA: TGTGCCAGCTCACCACTTGGGTCGCAAGCGAATGAAAAACTGTTTTTT. This gives the protein CASSPLGSQANEKLFF. V and J are TRBV18 and TRBJ1-4, with unresolved D. The CDR3 extends over 16 amino acids. Trimming cost V 1 base and J 5 bases, with 14 bases left between them. Germline CDR1 KGHSH, CDR2 LQKENI.

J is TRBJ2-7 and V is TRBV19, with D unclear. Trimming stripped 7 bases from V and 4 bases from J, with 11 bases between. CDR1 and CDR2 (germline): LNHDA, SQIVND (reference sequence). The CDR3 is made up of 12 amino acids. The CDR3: CASISPSYEQYF. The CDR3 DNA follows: TGTGCCAGTATTTCCCCGTCTTACGAGCAGTACTTC.

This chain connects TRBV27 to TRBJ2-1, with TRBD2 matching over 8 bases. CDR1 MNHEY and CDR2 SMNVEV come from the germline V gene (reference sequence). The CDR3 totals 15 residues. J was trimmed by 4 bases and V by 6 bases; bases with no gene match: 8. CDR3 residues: CASSPGRGGYNEQFF. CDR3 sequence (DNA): TGTGCCAGCAGCCCCGGGAGGGGAGGTTACAATGAGCAGTTCTTC.

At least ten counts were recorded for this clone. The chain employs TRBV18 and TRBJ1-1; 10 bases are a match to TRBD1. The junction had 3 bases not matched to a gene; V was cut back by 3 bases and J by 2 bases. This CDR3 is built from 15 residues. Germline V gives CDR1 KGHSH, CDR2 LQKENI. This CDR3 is CASSPGTGDNTEAFF. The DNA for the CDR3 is TGTGCCAGCTCACCGGGGACAGGGGATAACACTGAAGCTTTCTTT.

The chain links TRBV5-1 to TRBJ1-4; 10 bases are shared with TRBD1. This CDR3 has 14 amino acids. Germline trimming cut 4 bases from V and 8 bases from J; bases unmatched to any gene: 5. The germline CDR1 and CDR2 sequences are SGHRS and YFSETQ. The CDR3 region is CASSGTGAGEKLFF. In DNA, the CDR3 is TGCGCCAGCAGCGGGACAGGGGCGGGAGAAAAACTGTTTTTT.

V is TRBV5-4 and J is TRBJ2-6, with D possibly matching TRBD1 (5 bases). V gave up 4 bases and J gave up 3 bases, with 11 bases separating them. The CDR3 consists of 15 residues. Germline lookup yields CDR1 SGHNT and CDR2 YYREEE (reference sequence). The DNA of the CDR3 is TGTGCCAGCAGCCTTCAGGGTAGTGGGGCCAACGTCCTGACTTTC. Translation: CASSLQGSGANVLTF.

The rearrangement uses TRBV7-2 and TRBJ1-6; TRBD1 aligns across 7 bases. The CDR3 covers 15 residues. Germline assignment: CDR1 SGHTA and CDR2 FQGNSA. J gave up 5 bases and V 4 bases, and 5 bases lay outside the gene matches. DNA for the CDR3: TGTGCCAGCAGCTGGAACAGGGGCCATAATTCACCCCTCCACTTT. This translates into CASSWNRGHNSPLHF.

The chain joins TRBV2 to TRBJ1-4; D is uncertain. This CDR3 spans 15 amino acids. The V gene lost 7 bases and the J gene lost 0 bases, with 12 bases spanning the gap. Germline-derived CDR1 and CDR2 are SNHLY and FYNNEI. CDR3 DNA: TGTGCCAGCATAACAGCTCCTACAACTAATGAAAAACTGTTTTTT. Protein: CASITAPTTNEKLFF.

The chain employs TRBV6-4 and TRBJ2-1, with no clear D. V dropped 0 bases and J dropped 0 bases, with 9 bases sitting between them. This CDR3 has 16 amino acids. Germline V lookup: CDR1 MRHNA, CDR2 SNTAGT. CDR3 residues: CASSDSARSSYNEQFF. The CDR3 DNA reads TGTGCCAGCAGTGACTCGGCGAGGAGCTCCTACAATGAGCAGTTCTTC.